These 14 T cell receptor beta chains came from one sample sequenced in a study of blood T cell repertoires in COVID-19 (dated by TCRdb to about 2020). The library was produced with the immunoSEQ multiplex PCR assay. Sourced from immuneACCESS, this table was stored by TCRdb with only in-frame sequences that have V and J called. A share of the clones is absent; for the studies checked, an unresolved V gene accounts for under half, and the remainder has no known explanation. Within this sample are 300,000 to 350,000 clones, with roughly 86% of them counted one time only. Clones ranked in the top ten supply approximately 10% of the sample. The sequenced sample was peripheral blood. The receptors originated from a man younger than 40 with COVID-19, enrolled during active disease.

This clone showed up just once. The gene calls are TRBV28 and TRBJ2-5, with TRBD2 matching over 7 bases. Germline CDR1 is MDHEN and CDR2 is SYDVKM. V lost 8 bases, J lost 2 bases, and 11 bases stayed unmatched. The CDR3 contains 15 residues. CDR3 in DNA: TGTGCCAGCCGGGGGGAGGGGCTGGGGCAAGAGACCCAGTACTTC. It yields the protein CASRGEGLGQETQYF.

A single count supports this clone. This chain joins TRBV11-2 and TRBJ2-4; no firm D call. The V end was cut by 5 bases, the J end by 6 bases, with 8 bases between. The CDR3 sequence is 12 residues long. The germline V gene encodes CDR1 SGHAT and CDR2 FQNNGV. The CDR3 region is CASSPSGNIQYF. DNA for the CDR3: TGTGCCAGCAGCCCCTCGGGAAACATTCAGTACTTC.

The V call is TRBV6-2 or TRBV6-3, the J call TRBJ2-2; TRBD1 matches at 8 bases. CDR3 length: 18 amino acids. After removal of 5 bases from V and 1 base from J, the junction contained 12 bases not matched to a gene. Germline V CDR1 and CDR2: MNHEY, SVGEGT. CDR3: CASSDLPGQGMNTGELFF. In DNA, the CDR3 is TGTGCCAGCAGTGACTTACCTGGACAGGGAATGAACACCGGGGAGCTGTTTTTT.

This chain links TRBV27 with TRBJ2-7; TRBD2 aligns across 11 bases. CDR3 length: 16 residues. The V gene's germline CDR1 is MNHEY and CDR2 SMNVEV (reference sequence). The trim removed 2 bases at V and 2 bases at J, leaving 5 bases unmatched. The CDR3 DNA is TGTGCCAGCAGTTTAGGACTAGCGGGCGATACCTACGAGCAGTACTTC. Residues: CASSLGLAGDTYEQYF.

The CDR3 region has the DNA TGTGCCAGCAGTGCCCGGCCCCGGACAGCTACTGAGCAGTACTTC. Translation: CASSARPRTATEQYF. The chain is built from TRBV2 and TRBJ2-7; D perhaps matches TRBD1 (6 bases). The CDR3 sequence is 15 residues long. CDR1 SNHLY and CDR2 FYNNEI come from the germline V gene. V was pared by 4 bases and J by 7 bases, with 20 bases between.

CDR3 coding DNA: TGTGCCTCCCAGGCCCCGGGGGTTAACTATGGCTACACCTTC. It specifies CASQAPGVNYGYTF. This chain links TRBV28 with TRBJ1-2; a weak D match, TRBD1 (5 bases). The CDR3 runs 14 residues. The V end was cut by 11 bases, the J end by 1 base, with 17 bases between. Germline V gene data show CDR1 as MDHEN and CDR2 as SYDVKM.

A single count supports this clone. The genes are TRBV5-1 and TRBJ2-7, with D possibly matching TRBD2 (6 bases). The V and J ends lost 3 bases and 6 bases respectively, with 22 bases between them. Germline loops: CDR1 SGHRS, CDR2 YFSETQ. The CDR3 covers 16 residues. The CDR3 region has the DNA TGCGCCAGCAGCTCGGGGGTGTTTACGTCCAGTTCCGAGCAGTACTTC. As protein: CASSSGVFTSSSEQYF.

J is TRBJ1-2 and V is TRBV19; 8 nucleotides align to TRBD1. CDR3 length: 16 amino acids. The ends lost 5 bases at V and 3 bases at J; junction bases unmatched: 11. Germline assignment: CDR1 LNHDA and CDR2 SQIVND (reference sequence). The CDR3 spells CASSVPQGGAYYGYTF. The DNA of the CDR3 is TGTGCCAGTAGTGTCCCACAGGGGGGAGCTTACTATGGCTACACCTTC. The full variable domain, completed using reference TRBV19 and TRBJ1-2, is DGGITQSPKYLFRKEGQNVTLSCEQNLNHDAMYWYRQDPGQGLRLIYYSQIVNDFQKGDIAEGYSVSREKKESFPLTVTSAQKNPTAFYLCASSVPQGGAYYGYTFGSGTRLTVV.

The chain has TRBV28 and TRBJ2-2; TRBD1 aligns across 10 bases. V shed 2 bases, J shed 4 bases, and the junction held 1 base outside the gene matches. The V gene's germline CDR1 is MDHEN and CDR2 SYDVKM. This CDR3 comprises 15 residues. DNA for the CDR3: TGTGCCAGCAGTTTAGGACAGGGGGGCACCGGGGAGCTGTTTTTT. Translation: CASSLGQGGTGELFF.

This chain connects TRBV3-1 (or the pseudogene TRBV3-2) to TRBJ2-7; TRBD2 matches 10 bases. Trimming took 5 bases from V and 3 from J; bases not matched to a gene: 4. This CDR3 region has 14 residues. Germline loops: CDR1 LGHDT, CDR2 YNNKEL (reference sequence). The CDR3 region has the DNA TGTGCCAGCAGCTACGGACTAGCGGACTACGAGCAGTACTTC. Protein product: CASSYGLADYEQYF.

The chain uses TRBV29-1 and TRBJ1-1; a possible D gene is TRBD1 (5 bases). The CDR3 is 13 residues long. V was pared by 2 bases and J by 5 bases, with 12 bases between. CDR1 is SQVTM, CDR2 ANQGSEA, per germline. The CDR3 nucleotides read TGCAGCGTTGAAAGGGACTCAAGGACTGAAGCTTTCTTT. As protein: CSVERDSRTEAFF.

J is TRBJ2-7 and V is TRBV28; perhaps TRBD1 as D (6 bases). Trimming took 3 bases from V and 3 from J, leaving 12 bases between them. The CDR3 is 14 residues long. From germline, CDR1 is MDHEN and CDR2 SYDVKM. CDR3 region: CASSFGGSNYEQYF. Here the CDR3 DNA reads TGTGCCAGCAGTTTTGGGGGCTCCAACTACGAGCAGTACTTC.

The chain joins TRBV5-1 to TRBJ2-5, with D perhaps matching TRBD1 (5 bases). The CDR3 runs to 14 residues. CDR1 SGHRS and CDR2 YFSETQ come from the germline V gene. V was clipped by 4 bases and J by 2 bases, with 12 bases between them. CDR3 nucleotide sequence: TGCGCCAGCAGCCTCACTGGGGCGCAAGAGACCCAGTACTTC. Residues: CASSLTGAQETQYF. Supplemented by reference TRBV5-1 and TRBJ2-5, the full variable domain reads KAGVTQTPRYLIKTRGQQVTLSCSPISGHRSVSWYQQTPGQGLQFLFEYFSETQRNKGNFPGRFSGRQFSNSRSEMNVSTLELGDSALYLCASSLTGAQETQYFGPGTRLLVL.

The rearrangement joins TRBV9 to TRBJ2-5; D may be TRBD1 (6 bases). The CDR3 runs to 15 residues. Deletions cut 6 bases from V and 1 base from J, with 16 bases between. Germline V lookup: CDR1 SGDLS, CDR2 YYNGEE. As DNA, the CDR3 is TGTGCCAGCACCCTAGAGCAGGGGCCCCAAGAGACCCAGTACTTC. It translates to CASTLEQGPQETQYF.